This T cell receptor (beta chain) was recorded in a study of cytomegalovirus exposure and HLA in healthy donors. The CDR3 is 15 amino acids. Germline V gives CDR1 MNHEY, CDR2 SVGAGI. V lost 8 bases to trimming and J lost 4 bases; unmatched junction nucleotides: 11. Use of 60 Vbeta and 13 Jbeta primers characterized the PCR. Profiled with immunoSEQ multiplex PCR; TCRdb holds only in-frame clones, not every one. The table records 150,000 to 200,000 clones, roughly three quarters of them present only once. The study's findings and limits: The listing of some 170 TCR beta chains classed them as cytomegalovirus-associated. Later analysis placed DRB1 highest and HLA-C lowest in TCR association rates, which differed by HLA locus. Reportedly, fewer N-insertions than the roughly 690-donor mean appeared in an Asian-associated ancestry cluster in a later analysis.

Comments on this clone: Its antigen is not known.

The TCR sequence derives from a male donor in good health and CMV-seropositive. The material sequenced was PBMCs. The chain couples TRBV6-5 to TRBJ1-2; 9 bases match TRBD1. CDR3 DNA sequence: TGTGCCAGCTTGGCCCGGGACAGGGCCGCCTATGGCTACACCTTC. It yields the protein CASLARDRAAYGYTF.